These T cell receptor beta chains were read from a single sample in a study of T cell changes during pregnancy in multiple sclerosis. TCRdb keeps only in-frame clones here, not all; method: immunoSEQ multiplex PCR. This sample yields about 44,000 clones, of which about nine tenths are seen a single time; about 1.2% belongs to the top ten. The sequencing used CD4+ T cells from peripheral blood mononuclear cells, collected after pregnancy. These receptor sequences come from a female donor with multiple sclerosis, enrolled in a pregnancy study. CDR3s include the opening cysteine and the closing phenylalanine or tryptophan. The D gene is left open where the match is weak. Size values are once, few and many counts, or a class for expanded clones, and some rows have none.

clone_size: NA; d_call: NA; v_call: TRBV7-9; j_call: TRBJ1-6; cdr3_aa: CASSLDTFSNSPLHF; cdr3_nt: TGTGCCAGCAGCCTAGACACGTTCTCAAATTCACCCCTCCACTTT
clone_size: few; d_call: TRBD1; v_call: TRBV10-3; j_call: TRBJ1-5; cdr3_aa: CAISETGDQPQHF; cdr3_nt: TGTGCCATCAGTGAGACAGGGGATCAGCCCCAGCATTTT
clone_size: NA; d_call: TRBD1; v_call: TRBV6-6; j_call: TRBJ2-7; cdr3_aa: CAGGTGGREQYF; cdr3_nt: TGTGCCGGTGGGACAGGGGGTCGTGAGCAGTACTTC
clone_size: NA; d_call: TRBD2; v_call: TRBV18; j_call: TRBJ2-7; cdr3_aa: CASSRARREGEQYF; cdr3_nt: TGTGCCAGCTCACGGGCGAGGAGGGAGGGCGAGCAGTACTTC
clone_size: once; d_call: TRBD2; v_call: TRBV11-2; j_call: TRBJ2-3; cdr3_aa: CASSLRTSGGTQYF; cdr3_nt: TGTGCCAGCAGCTTACGGACTAGCGGGGGAACGCAGTATTTT
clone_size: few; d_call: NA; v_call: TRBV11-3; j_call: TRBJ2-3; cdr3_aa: CASSLGLSRTDTQYF; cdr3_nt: TGTGCCAGCAGCTTAGGACTTTCCCGCACAGATACGCAGTATTTT
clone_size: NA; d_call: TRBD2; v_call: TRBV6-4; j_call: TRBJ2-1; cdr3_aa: CASSEREGLGNEQFF; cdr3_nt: TGTGCCAGCAGTGAACGGGAGGGCCTGGGAAATGAGCAGTTCTTC
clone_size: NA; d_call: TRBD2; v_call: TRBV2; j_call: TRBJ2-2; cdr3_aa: CAIPGLAGGHGELFF; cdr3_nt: TGTGCCATCCCGGGACTAGCGGGAGGCCACGGGGAGCTGTTTTTT
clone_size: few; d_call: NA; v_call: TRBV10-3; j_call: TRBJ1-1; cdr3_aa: CAISGTLTEAFF; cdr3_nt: TGTGCCATCAGTGGAACTCTCACTGAAGCTTTCTTT
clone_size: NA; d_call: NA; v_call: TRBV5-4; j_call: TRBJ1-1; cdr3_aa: CASSLPAMNTEAFF; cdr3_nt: TGTGCCAGCAGCTTGCCAGCGATGAACACTGAAGCTTTCTTT
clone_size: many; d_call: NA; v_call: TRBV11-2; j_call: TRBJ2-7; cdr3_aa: CATSGTQIYEQYF; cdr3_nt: TGTGCCACCTCCGGGACTCAAATCTACGAGCAGTACTTC
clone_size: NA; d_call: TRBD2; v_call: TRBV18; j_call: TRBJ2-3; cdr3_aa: CASSPPSLAGAGTQYF; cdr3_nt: TGTGCCAGCTCACCACCATCACTAGCGGGAGCAGGTACGCAGTATTTT
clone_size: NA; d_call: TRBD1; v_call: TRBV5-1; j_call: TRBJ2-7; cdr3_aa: CASSSKSGQVYYEQYF; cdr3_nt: TGCGCCAGCAGCTCCAAATCGGGACAGGTATATTACGAGCAGTACTTC
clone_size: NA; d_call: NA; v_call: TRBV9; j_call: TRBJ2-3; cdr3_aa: CASSVGGVKSDTQYF; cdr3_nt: TGTGCCAGCAGCGTAGGGGGGGTTAAATCAGATACGCAGTATTTT
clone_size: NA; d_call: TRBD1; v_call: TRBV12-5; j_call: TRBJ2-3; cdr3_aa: CASGLRQGAINTQYF; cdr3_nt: TGTGCTAGTGGTTTGAGACAGGGGGCTATAAATACGCAGTATTTT
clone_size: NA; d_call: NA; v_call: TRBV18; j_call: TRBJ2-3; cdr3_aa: CASSPSPPGGRLRTDTQYF; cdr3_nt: TGTGCCAGCTCACCATCTCCTCCCGGAGGACGTCTGAGGACAGATACGCAGTATTTT
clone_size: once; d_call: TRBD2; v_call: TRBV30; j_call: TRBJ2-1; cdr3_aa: CAWMGPIRTRRNEQFF; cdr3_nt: TGTGCCTGGATGGGGCCTATCCGGACTAGGCGTAATGAGCAGTTCTTC
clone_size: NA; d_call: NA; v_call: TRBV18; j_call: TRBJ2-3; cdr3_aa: CASSPSSDPDTQYF; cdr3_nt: TGTGCCAGCTCACCGTCTAGTGACCCAGATACGCAGTATTTT
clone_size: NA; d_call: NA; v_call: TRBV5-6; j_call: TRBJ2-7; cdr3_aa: CASSLINQGLSHEQYF; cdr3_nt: TGTGCCAGCAGCTTGATCAATCAGGGGCTCTCCCACGAGCAGTACTTC
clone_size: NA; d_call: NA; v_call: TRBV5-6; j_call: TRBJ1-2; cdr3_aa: CASSLSGGYTF; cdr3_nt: TGTGCCAGCAGCTTGTCAGGAGGCTACACCTTC
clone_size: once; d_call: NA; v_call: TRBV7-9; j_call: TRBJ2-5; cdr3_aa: CASTQRGMETQYF; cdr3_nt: TGTGCCAGCACCCAAAGAGGGATGGAGACCCAGTACTTC
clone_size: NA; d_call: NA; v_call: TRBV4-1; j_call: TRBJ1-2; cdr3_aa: CASSQEVSVNYGYTF; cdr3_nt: TGCGCCAGCAGCCAAGAGGTCAGCGTCAACTATGGCTACACCTTC
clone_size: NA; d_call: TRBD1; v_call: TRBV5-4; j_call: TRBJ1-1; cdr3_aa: CASSWGQGLNTEAFF; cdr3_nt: TGTGCCAGCAGCTGGGGACAGGGTCTGAACACTGAAGCTTTCTTT
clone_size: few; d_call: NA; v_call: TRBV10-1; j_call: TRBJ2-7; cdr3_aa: CASSDPSSYEQYF; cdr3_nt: TGCGCCAGCAGTGACCCGAGCTCCTACGAGCAGTACTTC
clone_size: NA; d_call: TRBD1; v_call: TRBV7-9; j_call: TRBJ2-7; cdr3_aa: CASSSQGAAYEQYF; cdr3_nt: TGTGCCAGCAGCTCCCAGGGGGCGGCCTACGAGCAGTACTTC
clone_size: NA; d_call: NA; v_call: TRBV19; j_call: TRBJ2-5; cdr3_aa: CASQGNQETQYF; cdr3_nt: TGTGCCAGCCAGGGAAACCAAGAGACCCAGTACTTC
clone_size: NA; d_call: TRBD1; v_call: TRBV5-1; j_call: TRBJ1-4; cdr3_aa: CASSRTGGEEKLFF; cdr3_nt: TGCGCCAGCAGCCGGACAGGGGGCGAAGAAAAACTGTTTTTT
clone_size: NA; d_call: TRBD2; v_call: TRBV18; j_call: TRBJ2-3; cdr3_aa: CASSPQGLSITDTQYF; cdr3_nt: TGTGCCAGCTCACCACAGGGACTATCTATCACAGATACGCAGTATTTT
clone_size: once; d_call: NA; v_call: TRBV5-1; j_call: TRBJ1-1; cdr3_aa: CASSGGTGGADTEAFF; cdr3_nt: TGCGCCAGCAGCGGAGGAACGGGGGGCGCTGACACTGAAGCTTTCTTT
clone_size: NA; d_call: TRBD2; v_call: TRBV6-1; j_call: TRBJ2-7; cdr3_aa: CASSVREPYEQYF; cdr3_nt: TGTGCCAGCAGTGTGCGGGAGCCCTACGAGCAGTACTTC
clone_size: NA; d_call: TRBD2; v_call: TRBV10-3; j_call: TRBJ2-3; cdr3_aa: CAIRSGSGTDTQYF; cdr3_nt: TGTGCCATCAGAAGCGGGAGCGGCACAGATACGCAGTATTTT
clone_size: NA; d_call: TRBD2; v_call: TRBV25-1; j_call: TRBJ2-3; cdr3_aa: CASSQPSSGRRDTQYF; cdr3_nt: TGTGCCAGCAGCCAACCCTCTAGCGGGAGAAGAGATACGCAGTATTTT
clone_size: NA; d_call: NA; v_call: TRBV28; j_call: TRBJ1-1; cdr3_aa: CASTPFRDSFSNTEAFF; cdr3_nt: TGTGCCAGCACTCCGTTTCGGGACTCTTTTTCGAACACTGAAGCTTTCTTT
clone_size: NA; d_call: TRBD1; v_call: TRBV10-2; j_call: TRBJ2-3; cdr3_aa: CASREGQGTDTQYF; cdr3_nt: TGCGCCAGCAGAGAAGGACAGGGCACAGATACGCAGTATTTT
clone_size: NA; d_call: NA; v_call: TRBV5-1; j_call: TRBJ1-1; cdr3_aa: CASSLTENTEAFF; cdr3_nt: TGCGCCAGCAGCTTGACAGAGAACACTGAAGCTTTCTTT
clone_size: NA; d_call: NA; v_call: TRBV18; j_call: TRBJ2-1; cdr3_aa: CASSPLTGSSGEQFF; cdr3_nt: TGTGCCAGCTCACCACTAACAGGGAGTTCCGGTGAGCAGTTCTTC
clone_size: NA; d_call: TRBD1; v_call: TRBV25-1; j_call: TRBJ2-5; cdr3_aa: CASSRTGGETQYF; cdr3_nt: TGTGCCAGCAGCCGGACAGGGGGGGAGACCCAGTACTTC
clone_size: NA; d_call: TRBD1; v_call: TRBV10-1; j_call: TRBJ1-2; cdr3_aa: CASSEPGQGLDGYTF; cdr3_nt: TGCGCCAGCAGTGAGCCAGGACAGGGACTGGATGGCTACACCTTC
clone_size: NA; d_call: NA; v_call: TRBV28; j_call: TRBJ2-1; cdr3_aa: CASSLGQDQYNEQFF; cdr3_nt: TGTGCCAGCAGTTTGGGGCAGGATCAGTACAATGAGCAGTTCTTC
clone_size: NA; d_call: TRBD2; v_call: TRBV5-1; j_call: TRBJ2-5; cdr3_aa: CASSFTLAGDRLETQYF; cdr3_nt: TGCGCCAGCAGCTTTACACTAGCGGGAGATCGGTTAGAGACCCAGTACTTC